The 25 T cell receptor beta chains listed next were all sequenced from one sample in a study of T cell changes during pregnancy in multiple sclerosis. TCRdb's copy holds only in-frame clones and misses some; the assay was immunoSEQ multiplex PCR. The sample includes about 99,000 clones, approximately 90% of them seen just once. The sequencing here drew on peripheral blood, taken after pregnancy. These receptors were taken from a female donor with multiple sclerosis, enrolled in a pregnancy study.

This chain uses TRBV30 with TRBJ2-7, with D maybe TRBD2 (6 bases). V was cut by 6 bases and J by 3 bases, with 9 bases left in between. The CDR3 has 11 residues. Germline-derived CDR1 and CDR2 are GTSNPN and SVGIG (reference sequence). The DNA for the CDR3 is TGTGCCTGCGGGCGGGGCTACGAGCAGTACTTC. The encoded protein is CACGRGYEQYF.

This chain connects TRBV7-8 to TRBJ1-5, with 8 bases lining up with TRBD1. CDR3 size: 15 residues. Germline CDR1 SGHVS, CDR2 FQNEAQ. Trimming removed 5 bases from V and 4 bases from J; junction bases left unmatched: 7. The CDR3 coding sequence is TGTGCCAGCAGCCCCGGACAGGGCCTTAATCAGCCCCAGCATTTT. Residues: CASSPGQGLNQPQHF. Complete variable domain (other parts from reference TRBV7-8 and TRBJ1-5): GAGVSQSPRYKVAKRGQDVALRCDPISGHVSLFWYQQALGQGPEFLTYFQNEAQLDKSGLPSDRFFAERPEGSVSTLKIQRTQQEDSAVYLCASSPGQGLNQPQHFGDGTRLSIL.

The chain has TRBV7-2 and TRBJ2-3, with 11 bases fitting TRBD2. The CDR3 is 15 residues long. Losses at the gene ends were 6 bases for V and 7 bases for J; bases not matched to a gene: 9. The germline V gene encodes CDR1 SGHTA and CDR2 FQGNSA. For the CDR3, the DNA is TGTGCCAGCAGTAGCGGGGGGGCTAGTTTGCATACGCAGTATTTT. As protein: CASSSGGASLHTQYF.

Of note for this clone: It is likely a read error, because the conserved phenylalanine at the end of the CDR3 is missing. The DNA is omitted, as the CDR3 cannot be located on it reliably, and the CDR3 follows TCRdb's listing. The chain joins TRBV12-1 to TRBJ2-4; TRBD1 was called by the table and not checked on the DNA. TRBV12-1 is termed a pseudogene. The CDR3 is made up of 12 amino acids, end residues included. CDR3 region: CASEGGVRGRGS.

The chain employs TRBV4-3 and TRBJ1-2, with a tentative D call TRBD1 (6 bases). The germline V and J ends were trimmed by 0 bases and 4 bases, with 15 bases remaining between them. Looked up from germline, CDR1 is LGHNA and CDR2 is YSLEER. The CDR3 totals 16 residues. The CDR3 spells CASSQERAGVVYGYTF. The CDR3 DNA reads TGCGCCAGCAGCCAAGAGCGGGCAGGGGTCGTCTATGGCTACACCTTC.

The V call is TRBV6-5, the J call TRBJ1-1; 8 bases map to TRBD1. The germline V gene encodes CDR1 MNHEY and CDR2 SVGAGI. Unmatched junction bases numbered 15, after V lost 8 bases and J lost 7 bases. This CDR3 has 15 amino acids. CDR3 sequence reads: CASYFPGGPALEAFF. CDR3 sequence (DNA): TGTGCCAGCTATTTCCCAGGGGGCCCAGCCCTTGAAGCTTTCTTT.

The chain links TRBV6-6 to TRBJ2-5; unclear D gene. CDR1 and CDR2 from the germline V gene are MNHNY and SVGAGI (reference sequence). V shed 2 bases and J shed 5 bases, with 12 bases lying between them. The CDR3 runs 14 residues. The CDR3 sequence: CASSYRDTSETQYF. The DNA for the CDR3 is TGTGCCAGCAGTTACCGCGACACCTCGGAGACCCAGTACTTC.

The chain has TRBV10-3 and TRBJ2-3; 12 bases match TRBD2. The trim removed 4 bases at V and 6 bases at J, leaving 5 bases unmatched. From germline, CDR1 is ENHRY and CDR2 SYGVKD. The CDR3 length is 15 residues. The CDR3 nucleotides read TGTGCCATCAGTGCTCTAGCGGGGGGGCCGGATACGCAGTATTTT. Protein sequence: CAISALAGGPDTQYF.

The chain combines TRBV4-1 with TRBJ2-1; a weak D match, TRBD2 (5 bases). The germline V and J ends were trimmed by 2 bases and 8 bases, with 19 bases remaining between them. Germline CDR1 reads MGHRA; CDR2 reads YSYEKL. The CDR3 sequence is 16 residues long. CDR3 amino acids: CASSQSLVLGSDEQFF. DNA of the CDR3: TGCGCCAGCAGCCAATCACTAGTGTTAGGTTCGGATGAGCAGTTCTTC.

Written as DNA, the CDR3 is TGTGCCAGCAGCCCGGTGTCCTCGGACAGAAGGGATACGCAGTATTTT. This codes for CASSPVSSDRRDTQYF. This sequence joins TRBV14 and TRBJ2-3, with D possibly matching TRBD1 (6 bases). Trimming left V 4 bases short and J 6 bases short, with 20 bases between. Germline values: CDR1 SGHDN, CDR2 FVKESK. The CDR3 is 16 amino acids.

V usage is TRBV5-1 and J usage is TRBJ2-1; 10 bases are a match to TRBD2. This CDR3 contains 15 residues. Germline V gene sequence: CDR1 SGHRS, CDR2 YFSETQ. J lost 5 bases, V lost 4 bases, and 6 bases had no gene match. The CDR3 sequence is CASSPSGRAHNEQFF. The CDR3, as DNA: TGCGCCAGCAGCCCCAGCGGGAGGGCCCACAATGAGCAGTTCTTC.

The chain is built from TRBV18 and TRBJ2-2; TRBD1 matches 9 bases. This CDR3 has 16 amino acids. V trimming: 3 bases; J trimming: 6 bases; junction bases outside the gene matches: 8. Looked up from germline, CDR1 is KGHSH and CDR2 is LQKENI. The CDR3 DNA follows: TGTGCCAGCTCACCGATAAAGGACAGGGGCTCCGGGGAGCTGTTTTTT. It translates to CASSPIKDRGSGELFF.

This chain uses TRBV2 with TRBJ2-7; the match to TRBD1 covers 8 bases. Germline CDR1 and CDR2: SNHLY and FYNNEI. V shed 7 bases and J 1 base; nucleotides not matched to a gene: 12. The CDR3 consists of 16 residues. The CDR3 spells CASNLLGRGRSYEQYF. CDR3 nucleotides: TGTGCCAGCAATCTTCTTGGCAGGGGGCGTTCCTACGAGCAGTACTTC.

V usage is TRBV27 and J usage is TRBJ1-5, with 7 bases matching TRBD1. The CDR3 runs 14 residues. The germline V gene has CDR1 MNHEY and CDR2 SMNVEV (reference sequence). J lost 2 bases, V lost 2 bases, and 0 bases had no gene match. The CDR3 region is CASSLQGGNQPQHF. CDR3 sequence (DNA): TGTGCCAGCAGTTTACAGGGGGGCAATCAGCCCCAGCATTTT.

This chain links TRBV11-2 with TRBJ2-1, with D possibly matching TRBD2 (5 bases). Trimming removed 4 bases from V and 4 bases from J, with 8 bases in between. CDR1 SGHAT and CDR2 FQNNGV come from the germline V gene. There are 13 residues in the CDR3. The CDR3 sequence: CASSSGGYNEQFF. The DNA for the CDR3 is TGTGCCAGCAGCTCGGGCGGGTACAATGAGCAGTTCTTC.

The chain couples TRBV4-3 to TRBJ2-1; D unclear. CDR1 LGHNA and CDR2 YSLEER come from the germline V gene. The CDR3 spans 15 residues. V lost 0 bases, J lost 1 base, and 7 bases lay in between. CDR3: CASSQDRTSYNEQFF. The DNA for the CDR3 is TGCGCCAGCAGCCAAGATCGTACATCCTACAATGAGCAGTTCTTC.

The chain carries TRBV29-1 and TRBJ2-7; perhaps TRBD2 as D (5 bases). This CDR3 spans 13 amino acids. V dropped 6 bases and J dropped 2 bases, with 14 bases sitting between them. Germline CDR1 and CDR2: SQVTM and ANQGSEA. DNA of the CDR3: TGCAGCGTGAGAGGGAAAAACCCCTACGAGCAGTACTTC. It specifies CSVRGKNPYEQYF.

This chain joins TRBV13 and TRBJ1-4; D is unresolved. Trimming took off 0 bases at V and 4 bases at J, with 6 bases between the two ends. Germline V lookup: CDR1 PRHDT, CDR2 FYEKMQ (reference sequence). The CDR3 has 14 residues. The CDR3 nucleotides are TGTGCCAGCAGCTTAGGACTGCGTAATGAAAAACTGTTTTTT. Amino acids: CASSLGLRNEKLFF.

This rearrangement joins TRBV2 to TRBJ2-7, with 13 bases that match TRBD2. Germline values: CDR1 SNHLY, CDR2 FYNNEI. V dropped 8 bases and J dropped 2; count of bases not matched to a gene: 6. CDR3 size: 15 residues. The CDR3 protein is CASLGLAGTPYEQYF. CDR3 DNA sequence: TGTGCCAGCTTGGGACTAGCGGGGACACCCTACGAGCAGTACTTC.

The chain couples TRBV19 to TRBJ2-7; TRBD1 aligns across 8 bases. The CDR3 runs to 12 residues. Germline lookup yields CDR1 LNHDA and CDR2 SQIVND (reference sequence). V was pared by 3 bases and J by 8 bases, with 3 bases of the junction left unmatched. CDR3 nucleotide sequence: TGTGCCAGTAGTATGGGACAGGATAAGCAGTACTTC. Its translation is CASSMGQDKQYF.

The J gene is TRBJ2-2, the V gene TRBV5-1, with TRBD2 matching 7 bases. The CDR3 totals 15 residues. The germline V gene has CDR1 SGHRS and CDR2 YFSETQ. Trimming cost V 1 base and J 4 bases; bases outside gene matches: 4. Here the CDR3 DNA reads TGCGCCAGCAGCTTGCAAGCGGGAACCACCGGGGAGCTGTTTTTT. Protein product: CASSLQAGTTGELFF.

This chain joins TRBV30 and TRBJ2-7; 10 bases are a match to TRBD1. V was clipped by 2 bases and J by 3 bases; unmatched bases: 4. This CDR3 region has 14 residues. Germline lookup yields CDR1 GTSNPN and CDR2 SVGIG (reference sequence). This CDR3 is CAWSKDRGNYEQYF. CDR3 sequence (DNA): TGTGCCTGGAGTAAGGACAGGGGGAACTACGAGCAGTACTTC.

Remarks on this clone: Germline and junction disagree at one end, which may indicate a read error. V usage is TRBV5-6 and J usage is TRBJ2-7, with 7 bases that match TRBD1. The CDR3 length is 15 residues. Looked up from germline, CDR1 is SGHDT and CDR2 is YYEEEE. The CDR3 DNA is TGTGCCAGCAGCTTGGATCCAGGGGGACACTACGAGCAGCACTTC. Encoded protein: CASSLDPGGHYEQHF.

The V call is TRBV7-3, the J call TRBJ2-7; tentatively, D is TRBD2 (5 bases). The ends were cut back, 2 bases at V and 0 bases at J, with 5 bases in the middle. The CDR3 loop spans 13 amino acids. CDR1 and CDR2 (germline): SGHTA, FQGTGA. In nucleotides, the CDR3 is TGTGCCAGCAGCTTAGACTACTCCTACGAGCAGTACTTC. It yields the protein CASSLDYSYEQYF.

This chain joins TRBV2 and TRBJ2-7; 7 bases agree with TRBD2. From germline, CDR1 is SNHLY and CDR2 FYNNEI. CDR3 length equals 13 residues. The V and J ends lost 7 bases and 6 bases, in that order; junction bases with no gene match: 9. The CDR3 is CASNAGGYREQYF. For the CDR3, the DNA is TGTGCCAGCAATGCCGGGGGGTATCGCGAGCAGTACTTC.